The clone carrying this TCR beta chain came up many times. Time point reported: pre-sensitization, week 0. Treatment noted: therapeutic diphenylcyclopropenone sensitization with weekly scalp DPC. The sample originates from a study of human T cells and chemical hapten exposure. This CDR3 is built from 12 residues. The germline V gene encodes CDR1 SNHLY and CDR2 FYNNEI. The V end lost 3 bases, the J end lost 11 bases, and 14 bases lay between the germline ends. TCRdb reanalysed the RACE reads using MiXCR and keeps one entry per CDR3 protein. Of about 80,000 distinct CDR3 sequences listed, 13% to 15% are singletons.

This receptor was obtained from a woman between 45 and 65 years old with alopecia areata. Some clones in this sample may be carry-over from other donors' samples. The source material was whole blood, sampled in connection with sensitization to the hapten diphenylcyclopropenone (DPC). The V gene is TRBV2, the J gene TRBJ2-7; D call uncertain. This CDR3 is CASSDTGRLEYF. CDR3 coding DNA: TGTGCCAGCAGTGACACCGGGCGGTTGGAGTACTTC. Using reference TRBV2 and TRBJ2-7 for the parts outside the CDR3, the full variable domain is EPEVTQTPSHQVTQMGQEVILRCVPISNHLYFYWYRQILGQKVEFLVSFYNNEISEKSEIFDDQFSVERPDGSNFTLKIRSTKLEDSAMYFCASSDTGRLEYFGPGTRLTVT.